The 7 T cell receptor beta chains below were found in one sample sequenced in a study of CD8 T cells in ankylosing spondylitis. MiXCR was run by TCRdb on the 5' RACE reads, yielding one entry per CDR3 protein. The repertoire consists of about 130,000 distinct CDR3 sequences, with over 6% occurring once and the leading ten covering 12%. Sample: blood, either unsorted or a sorted T cell fraction (not recorded which). Receptor source: a male donor with ankylosing spondylitis or in good health (not recorded which).

This clonotype was recorded at least ten times. The gene calls are TRBV5-1 and TRBJ2-1; D ambiguous. The CDR3 length is 16 residues. Germline CDR1 SGHRS, CDR2 YFSETQ. V lost 2 bases to trimming and J lost 2 bases, with 14 bases between them. DNA of the CDR3: TGCGCCAGCAGCTTTACCCGGCAGAGTACCTACAATGAGCAGTTCTTC. Residues: CASSFTRQSTYNEQFF.

This clonotype was picked up a small number of times. The V call is TRBV6-5, the J call TRBJ2-5; 9 bases align to TRBD2. Germline loops: CDR1 MNHEY, CDR2 SVGAGI. CDR3 length equals 17 residues. V gave up 2 bases and J gave up 0 bases; unmatched junction bases: 7. Written as DNA, the CDR3 is TGTGCCAGCAGTTACGGTCTCGGCGGGGGGGACCAAGAGACCCAGTACTTC. This encodes CASSYGLGGGDQETQYF.

In its sample, this clonotype was seen many times. The chain couples TRBV20-1 to TRBJ1-2, with no clear D. Germline values: CDR1 DFQATT, CDR2 SNEGSKA (reference sequence). The CDR3 consists of 11 residues. The V gene lost 6 bases and the J gene lost 3 bases, with 8 bases spanning the gap. CDR3 sequence (DNA): TGCAGTGCGCGGCCCGACTATGGCTACACCTTC. This translates into CSARPDYGYTF.

As concerns this clonotype: A much more abundant neighbour one base away suggests this may be a read error. The rearrangement uses TRBV28 and TRBJ2-3; 10 bases agree with TRBD1. Per the germline V gene, CDR1 is MDHEN and CDR2 is SYDVKM. The CDR3 is 14 residues long. This chain's CDR3 is CTSSGGQGEDTQYF. Written as DNA, the CDR3 is TGTACCAGCAGTGGCGGACAGGGGGAAGATACGCAGTATTTT. The full variable domain, its missing parts supplied by reference TRBV28 and TRBJ2-3, is DVKVTQSSRYLVKRTGEKVFLECVQDMDHENMFWYRQDPGLGLRLIYFSYDVKMKEKGDIPEGYSVSREKKERFSLILESASTNQTSMYLCTSSGGQGEDTQYFGPGTRLTVL.

This clonotype was recorded many times. The chain employs TRBV7-3 and TRBJ2-5, with 9 bases aligning to TRBD2. J was trimmed by 5 bases and V by 1 base; bases with no gene match: 5. Germline V gives CDR1 SGHTA, CDR2 FQGTGA. This CDR3 is 15 amino acids long. This CDR3 is CASSLSSGSGETQYF. CDR3 sequence (DNA): TGTGCCAGCAGCTTAAGTAGCGGGAGCGGGGAGACCCAGTACTTC.

This clonotype has a count of ten or more. This rearrangement joins TRBV20-1 to TRBJ2-5, with TRBD2 identical over 8 bases. CDR3 size: 14 residues. Germline CDR1 is DFQATT and CDR2 is SNEGSKA (reference sequence). V shed 1 base, J shed 3 bases, and the junction held 4 bases outside the gene matches. The CDR3 region has the DNA TGCAGTGCTAGAGTTCCGACTAGCGAAGAGACCCAGTACTTC. Its translation: CSARVPTSEETQYF.

There are a few counts of this clonotype. This CDR3 is CASSLTGAGGPTDTQYF. In DNA form, the CDR3 reads TGTGCCAGCAGCTTAACAGGAGCGGGAGGGCCCACAGATACGCAGTATTTT. The V and J genes are TRBV7-3 and TRBJ2-3; 10 bases match TRBD2. This CDR3 has 17 amino acids. CDR1 is SGHTA and CDR2 is FQGTGA in the germline V gene. J lost 2 bases, V lost 0 bases, and 5 bases had no gene match.